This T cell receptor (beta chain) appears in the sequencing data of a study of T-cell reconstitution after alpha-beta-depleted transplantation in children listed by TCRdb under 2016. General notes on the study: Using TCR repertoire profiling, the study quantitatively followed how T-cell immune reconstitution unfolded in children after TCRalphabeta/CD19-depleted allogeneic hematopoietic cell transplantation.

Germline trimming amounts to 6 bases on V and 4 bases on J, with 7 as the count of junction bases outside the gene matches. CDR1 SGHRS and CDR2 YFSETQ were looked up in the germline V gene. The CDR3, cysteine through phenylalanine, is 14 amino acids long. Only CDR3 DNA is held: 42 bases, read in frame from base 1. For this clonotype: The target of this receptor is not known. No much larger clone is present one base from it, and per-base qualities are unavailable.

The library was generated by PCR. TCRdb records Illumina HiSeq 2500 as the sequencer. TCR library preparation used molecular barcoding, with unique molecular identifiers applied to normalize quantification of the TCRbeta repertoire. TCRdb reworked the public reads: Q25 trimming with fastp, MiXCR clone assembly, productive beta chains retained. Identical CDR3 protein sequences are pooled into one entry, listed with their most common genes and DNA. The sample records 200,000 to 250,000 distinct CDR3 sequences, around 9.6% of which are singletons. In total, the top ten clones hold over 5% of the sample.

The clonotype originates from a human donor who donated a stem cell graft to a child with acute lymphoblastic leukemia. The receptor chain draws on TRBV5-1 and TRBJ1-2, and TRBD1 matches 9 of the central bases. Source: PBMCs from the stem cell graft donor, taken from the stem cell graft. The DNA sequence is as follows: TGCGCCAGCACCTCCGGGACAGGGCCCTATGGCTACACCTTC. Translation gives CASTSGTGPYGYTF. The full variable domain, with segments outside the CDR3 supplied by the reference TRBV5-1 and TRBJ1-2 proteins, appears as KAGVTQTPRYLIKTRGQQVTLSCSPISGHRSVSWYQQTPGQGLQFLFEYFSETQRNKGNFPGRFSGRQFSNSRSEMNVSTLELGDSALYLCASTSGTGPYGYTFGSGTRLTVV.